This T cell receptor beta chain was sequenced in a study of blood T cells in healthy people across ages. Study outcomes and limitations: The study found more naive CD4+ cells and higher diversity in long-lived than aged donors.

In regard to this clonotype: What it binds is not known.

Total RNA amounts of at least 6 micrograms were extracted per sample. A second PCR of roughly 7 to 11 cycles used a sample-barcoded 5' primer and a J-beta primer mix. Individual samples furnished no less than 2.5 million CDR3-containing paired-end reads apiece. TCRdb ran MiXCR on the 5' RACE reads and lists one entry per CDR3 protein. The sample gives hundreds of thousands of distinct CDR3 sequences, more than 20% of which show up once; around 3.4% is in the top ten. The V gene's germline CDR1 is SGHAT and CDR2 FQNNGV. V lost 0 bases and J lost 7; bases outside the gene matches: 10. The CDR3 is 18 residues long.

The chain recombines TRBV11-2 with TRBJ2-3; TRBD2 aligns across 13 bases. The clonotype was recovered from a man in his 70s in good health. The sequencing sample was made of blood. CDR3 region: CASSLDRTSGRARNTQYF. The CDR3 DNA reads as TGTGCCAGCAGCTTAGATCGAACTAGCGGGAGGGCCCGGAATACGCAGTATTTT.